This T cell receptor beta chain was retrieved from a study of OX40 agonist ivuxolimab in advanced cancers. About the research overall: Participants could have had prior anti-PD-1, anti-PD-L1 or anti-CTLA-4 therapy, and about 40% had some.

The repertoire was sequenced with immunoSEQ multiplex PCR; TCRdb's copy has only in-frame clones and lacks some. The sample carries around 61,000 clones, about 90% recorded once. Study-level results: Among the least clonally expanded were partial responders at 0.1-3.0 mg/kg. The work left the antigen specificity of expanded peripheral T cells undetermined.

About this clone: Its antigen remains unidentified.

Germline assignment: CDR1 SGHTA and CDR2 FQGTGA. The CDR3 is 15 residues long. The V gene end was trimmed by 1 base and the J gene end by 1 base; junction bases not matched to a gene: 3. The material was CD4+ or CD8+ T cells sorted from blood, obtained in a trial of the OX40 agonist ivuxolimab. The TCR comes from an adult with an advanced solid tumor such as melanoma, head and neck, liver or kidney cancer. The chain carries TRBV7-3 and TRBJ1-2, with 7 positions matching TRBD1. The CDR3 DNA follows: TGTGCCAGCAGCTTAAACAGGGGTGGTAACTATGGCTACACCTTC. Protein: CASSLNRGGNYGYTF.